The 27 T cell receptor beta chains reported below all come from one sample, sequenced in a study of human T cells and chemical hapten exposure. Time point in this sample: patch test 1, 2 weeks after DPC sensitization. Described treatment: therapeutic diphenylcyclopropenone sensitization with weekly scalp DPC. It was from unfractionated whole blood that total RNA was extracted. TCRdb reprocessed the RACE reads with MiXCR, giving one entry per CDR3 protein. Counted here are roughly 48,000 distinct CDR3 sequences, roughly 11% occurring once; the ten biggest clones make up about 1.7%. This material consisted of whole blood, taken in connection with sensitization to the hapten diphenylcyclopropenone (DPC). These receptors were obtained from a middle-aged woman with alopecia areata. Some clones in this sample may be carry-over from other donors' samples.

This clonotype was found many times. The chain employs TRBV7-9 and TRBJ2-6, with 14 bases fitting TRBD2. V shed 5 bases, J shed 2 bases, and the junction held 8 bases outside the gene matches. The CDR3 is 19 residues long. Looked up from germline, CDR1 is SEHNR and CDR2 is FQNEAQ (reference sequence). The CDR3 loop is CASSPPPGLAGAGANVLTF. The CDR3 DNA is TGTGCCAGCAGCCCCCCCCCGGGACTAGCGGGAGCTGGGGCCAACGTCCTGACTTTC.

This clonotype was recorded at least ten times. V gene TRBV5-5 combines with J gene TRBJ2-5; D is undetermined. V was trimmed by 4 bases and J by 5 bases, leaving 18 bases between them. The CDR3 loop spans 15 amino acids. The germline CDR1 and CDR2 sequences are SGHKS and YYEKEE (reference sequence). The DNA of the CDR3 is TGTGCCAGCAGCCAGAGACCTCCCCAGCCGGAGACCCAGTACTTC. Translating gives CASSQRPPQPETQYF.

This clonotype was seen only a few times. V and J are TRBV7-9 and TRBJ2-3, with TRBD2 matching over 7 bases. Germline CDR1 SEHNR, CDR2 FQNEAQ (reference sequence). V gave up 2 bases and J gave up 4 bases; unmatched junction bases: 3. This CDR3 comprises 14 residues. DNA for the CDR3: TGTGCCAGCAGCTTAAACGCGGGGGCAGATACGCAGTATTTT. Translating it yields CASSLNAGADTQYF.

This clonotype was found many times. The chain joins TRBV7-2 to TRBJ1-5; D possibly corresponds to TRBD1 (6 bases). Germline values: CDR1 SGHTA, CDR2 FQGNSA. The V end was cut by 1 base, the J end by 2 bases, with 9 bases between. This CDR3 comprises 15 residues. The CDR3, as DNA: TGTGCCAGCAGCTTAGTATGGGGGCGCAATCAGCCCCAGCATTTT. Translation gives CASSLVWGRNQPQHF.

This clonotype has at least ten counts. The chain uses TRBV21-1 and TRBJ2-4; the table's D gene call, TRBD1, was not cross checked with the DNA. TRBV21-1 is given as a pseudogene. The CDR3 extends over 16 amino acids. The CDR3 DNA reads TGTGCCAGCAGCACCTCGAGGGTCCCGGCCAAAAACATTCAGTACTTC. Translating it yields CASSTSRVPAKNIQYF.

This clonotype was recorded a few times. Written as DNA, the CDR3 is TGTGCCAGCAGTAGGACAGGGTCGATCATCAATGAGCAGTTCTTC. Translation: CASSRTGSIINEQFF. The chain combines TRBV6-2 or TRBV6-3 with TRBJ2-1; 8 bases fit TRBD1. Losses at the gene ends were 5 bases for V and 6 bases for J; bases not matched to a gene: 9. Germline-derived CDR1 and CDR2 are MNHEY and SVGEGT. The CDR3 extends over 15 amino acids.

The chain employs TRBV7-9 and TRBJ2-1; 13 bases agree with TRBD2. CDR1 is SEHNR and CDR2 is FQNEAQ in the germline V gene (reference sequence). The CDR3 extends over 15 amino acids. V shed 5 bases, J shed 8 bases, and the junction held 6 bases outside the gene matches. The CDR3 sequence is CASSPRTSGGHEQFF. The DNA of the CDR3 is TGTGCCAGCAGCCCTCGGACTAGCGGGGGTCATGAGCAGTTCTTC.

The chain employs TRBV2 and TRBJ1-1, with D perhaps TRBD1 (6 bases). The V end lost 4 bases, the J end lost 11 bases, and 14 bases lay between the germline ends. Germline values: CDR1 SNHLY, CDR2 FYNNEI. The CDR3 consists of 12 residues. DNA for the CDR3: TGTGCCAGCAGTGTACACGACAGGCGTGCTTTCTTT. It is translated as CASSVHDRRAFF. Complete variable domain (other parts from reference TRBV2 and TRBJ1-1): EPEVTQTPSHQVTQMGQEVILRCVPISNHLYFYWYRQILGQKVEFLVSFYNNEISEKSEIFDDQFSVERPDGSNFTLKIRSTKLEDSAMYFCASSVHDRRAFFGQGTRLTVV.

In its sample, this clonotype was seen many times. The chain recombines TRBV5-1 with TRBJ1-1, with D uncertain. This CDR3 comprises 14 residues. Trimming pared 4 bases from V and 7 bases from J, leaving 17 bases between. CDR1 is SGHRS, CDR2 YFSETQ, per germline. The CDR3 DNA follows: TGCGCCAGCAGCCAGGACGTGACTTATGATGAAGCTTTCTTT. Its translation is CASSQDVTYDEAFF.

Only a few counts were recorded for this clonotype. The V call is TRBV10-3, the J call TRBJ1-4, with 7 bases identical to TRBD1. Germline CDR1 ENHRY, CDR2 SYGVKD. The CDR3 contains 16 residues. V shed 11 bases, J shed 0 bases, and the junction held 12 bases outside the gene matches. CDR3 coding DNA: TGTGCCTCAAGGGACAGCCACACTGCAACTAATGAAAAACTGTTTTTT. Translating it yields CASRDSHTATNEKLFF.

This clonotype came up a few times. The rearrangement links TRBV3-1 to TRBJ2-3, with D hard to call. The CDR3 runs to 14 residues. CDR1 and CDR2 from the germline V gene are LGHDT and YNNKEL (reference sequence). Trimming cost V 3 bases and J 6 bases, with 13 bases left between them. The CDR3 DNA reads TGTGCCAGCAGCCAGCGGCCCGTCGCTGATACGCAGTATTTT. It yields the protein CASSQRPVADTQYF.

This clonotype occurred a few times. The chain is built from TRBV6-2 or TRBV6-3 and TRBJ1-1; D remains unclear. CDR1 and CDR2 from the germline V gene are MNHEY and SVGEGT. The V gene lost 5 bases and the J gene lost 0 bases, with 4 bases spanning the gap. The CDR3 is made up of 12 amino acids. Written as DNA, the CDR3 is TGTGCCAGCAGTGAGTTGAACACTGAAGCTTTCTTT. Its translation is CASSELNTEAFF.

This clonotype was seen many times. The gene calls are TRBV12-3 or TRBV12-4 and TRBJ1-6, with D tentatively TRBD1 (5 bases). The V end was cut by 5 bases, the J end by 12 bases, with 11 bases between. The CDR3 is made up of 12 amino acids. The CDR3 nucleotides are TGTGCCAGCAGTCTCCCCGGGGGACCCCTCCACTTT. This gives the protein CASSLPGGPLHF.

There are a few counts of this clonotype. The gene calls are TRBV5-1 and TRBJ2-4; 7 bases line up with TRBD1. The V gene's germline CDR1 is SGHRS and CDR2 YFSETQ. Trimming at V came to 1 base and at J to 0 bases, leaving 16 bases not matched to a gene. The CDR3 sequence is 20 residues long. The CDR3 nucleotides read TGCGCCAGCAGCTTGTTGATGGGCTCGGGACAGACCATAGCCAAAAACATTCAGTACTTC. Translation: CASSLLMGSGQTIAKNIQYF. Full variable domain (remainder filled in from reference TRBV5-1 and TRBJ2-4): KAGVTQTPRYLIKTRGQQVTLSCSPISGHRSVSWYQQTPGQGLQFLFEYFSETQRNKGNFPGRFSGRQFSNSRSEMNVSTLELGDSALYLCASSLLMGSGQTIAKNIQYFGAGTRLSVL.

This clonotype has more than one count but fewer than ten. The J gene is TRBJ2-3, the V gene TRBV28, with 7 bases fitting TRBD1. Germline V CDR1 and CDR2: MDHEN, SYDVKM. Trimming took 5 bases from V and 4 from J; bases not matched to a gene: 3. The CDR3 runs 13 residues. DNA for the CDR3: TGTGCCAGCAGTCGACAGGGCGCAGATACGCAGTATTTT. It yields the protein CASSRQGADTQYF.

This clonotype was observed once. The chain joins TRBV20-1 to TRBJ1-1, with D tentatively TRBD1 (5 bases). Germline V gene sequence: CDR1 DFQATT, CDR2 SNEGSKA (reference sequence). V lost 1 base and J 5 bases, leaving 11 bases between the germline ends. This CDR3 is 13 amino acids long. The CDR3 here is CSARGAGPTEAFF. As DNA, the CDR3 is TGCAGTGCTAGAGGCGCAGGGCCTACTGAAGCTTTCTTT.

This clonotype was counted a few times. CDR3 nucleotide sequence: TGCAGTGCCCCAAGACAGGGGGCGCTAACAGATACGCAGTATTTT. Protein sequence: CSAPRQGALTDTQYF. The V call is TRBV20-1, the J call TRBJ2-3, with 10 positions matching TRBD1. Germline CDR1 DFQATT, CDR2 SNEGSKA (reference sequence). The CDR3 extends over 15 amino acids. V shed 6 bases and J 3 bases; nucleotides not matched to a gene: 9.

This clonotype was counted a few times. V gene TRBV6-5 combines with J gene TRBJ1-3; 11 bases are a match to TRBD1. Losses at the gene ends were 4 bases for V and 2 bases for J; bases not matched to a gene: 1. From germline, CDR1 is MNHEY and CDR2 SVGAGI. The CDR3 runs 15 residues. DNA of the CDR3: TGTGCCAGCAGTTTGGACAGGGGGCCTGGAAACACCATATATTTT. Its protein product is CASSLDRGPGNTIYF.

The chain combines TRBV20-1 with TRBJ1-1, with D possibly being TRBD1 (5 bases). The CDR3 contains 10 residues. Germline lookup yields CDR1 DFQATT and CDR2 SNEGSKA (reference sequence). This chain's CDR3 is CRTGTREAFF. The CDR3 DNA reads as TGCAGGACCGGGACCCGTGAAGCTTTCTTT.

Ten or more counts support this clonotype. The V gene is TRBV11-3, the J gene TRBJ1-2; D remains unclear. Germline CDR1 SGHNT, CDR2 YENEEA. V lost 5 bases to trimming and J lost 4 bases, with 11 bases between them. This CDR3 spans 13 amino acids. The CDR3 DNA follows: TGTGCCAGCAGCAGTAACTACATCTATGGCTACACCTTC. Its protein is CASSSNYIYGYTF.

This clonotype occurred a few times. The chain recombines TRBV12-5 with TRBJ2-1; the match to TRBD1 covers 7 bases. Germline V lookup: CDR1 LGHNT, CDR2 FRNRAP. The junction had 4 bases not matched to a gene; V was cut back by 6 bases and J by 5 bases. This CDR3 has 13 residues. CDR3 coding DNA: TGTGCTAGTGGACGGGACAGCCACAATGAGCAGTTCTTC. This codes for CASGRDSHNEQFF.

This chain connects TRBV7-2 to TRBJ2-7, with D hard to call. V lost 5 bases and J 2 bases, leaving 7 bases between the germline ends. CDR3 length: 12 residues. CDR1 SGHTA and CDR2 FQGNSA come from the germline V gene. The CDR3 loop reads CASSLNPYEQYF. The CDR3, as DNA: TGTGCCAGCAGCCTCAACCCCTACGAGCAGTACTTC.

The chain recombines TRBV7-2 with TRBJ1-4; 12 nucleotides line up with TRBD1. The germline V gene has CDR1 SGHTA and CDR2 FQGNSA. The CDR3 is made up of 18 amino acids. Germline trimming cut 4 bases from V and 5 bases from J; bases unmatched to any gene: 11. In DNA form, the CDR3 reads TGTGCCAGCAGCTCCGCTCAAATCGGGACAGGGGGCAATGAAAAACTGTTTTTT. Residues: CASSSAQIGTGGNEKLFF.

There are a few counts of this clonotype. The V and J genes are TRBV20-1 and TRBJ1-1; no clear D gene. The CDR3 length is 11 residues. CDR1 is DFQATT, CDR2 SNEGSKA, per germline (reference sequence). V lost 1 base, J lost 8 bases, and 8 bases lay in between. The CDR3 bases are TGCAGTGCTAGAGGTCCTTCAGAAGCTTTCTTT. It translates to CSARGPSEAFF.

The chain couples TRBV7-8 to TRBJ1-5; D is unclear. Germline V gene sequence: CDR1 SGHVS, CDR2 FQNEAQ. Trimming cost V 6 bases and J 2 bases, with 8 bases left between them. The CDR3 totals 13 residues. Here the CDR3 DNA reads TGTGCCAGCAGTCTCTCGCGCAATCAGCCCCAGCATTTT. Translating it yields CASSLSRNQPQHF. The full variable domain, in which reference TRBV7-8 and TRBJ1-5 provide the parts outside the CDR3, is GAGVSQSPRYKVAKRGQDVALRCDPISGHVSLFWYQQALGQGPEFLTYFQNEAQLDKSGLPSDRFFAERPEGSVSTLKIQRTQQEDSAVYLCASSLSRNQPQHFGDGTRLSIL.

This clonotype was seen a few times. The chain recombines TRBV28 with TRBJ2-4, with D unresolved. The V end was cut by 4 bases, the J end by 0 bases, with 19 bases between. CDR1 is MDHEN and CDR2 is SYDVKM in the germline V gene. The CDR3 extends over 18 amino acids. The CDR3 bases are TGTGCCAGCAGTTACCCCGCGAGTGGGCCCCTAGCCAAAAACATTCAGTACTTC. Translating gives CASSYPASGPLAKNIQYF.

The chain couples TRBV24-1 to TRBJ1-5; D is possibly TRBD1 (6 bases). Trimming shortened V by 3 bases and J by 3 bases, and 14 bases separated the two germline ends. The CDR3 sequence is 16 residues long. Germline V gene sequence: CDR1 KGHDR, CDR2 SFDVKD. This CDR3 reads CATSDVSGGPNQPQHF. The CDR3 DNA is TGTGCCACCAGTGATGTCAGTGGGGGCCCCAATCAGCCCCAGCATTTT.